These 22 T cell receptor beta chains share one sample of origin, sequenced in a study of control samples from healthy donors and cancer patients. Using immunoSEQ multiplex PCR, the repertoire was profiled, and TCRdb retains in-frame clones only, with some absent. Among tens of thousands of clones listed, 80% to 95% were seen once. Sequenced input: PBMCs. The source is a woman aged 40-49 years with lung cancer.

The chain joins TRBV30 to TRBJ2-1, with 15 bases matching TRBD2. V trimming: 2 bases; J trimming: 5 bases; junction bases outside the gene matches: 13. The CDR3 has 19 residues. Germline CDR1 GTSNPN, CDR2 SVGIG (reference sequence). The DNA for the CDR3 is TGTGCCTGGAGTACGACCAGGACTAGCGGGGGGGCAGGAGACAATGAGCAGTTCTTC. This gives the protein CAWSTTRTSGGAGDNEQFF.

The V and J genes are TRBV5-6 and TRBJ1-2; no firm D call. Trimming removed 0 bases from V and 3 bases from J, with 15 bases in between. CDR1 and CDR2 from the germline V gene are SGHDT and YYEEEE. The CDR3 totals 16 residues. The CDR3 sequence is CASSLARLVADYGYTF. For the CDR3, the DNA is TGTGCCAGCAGCTTGGCCAGGTTAGTCGCGGACTATGGCTACACCTTC. Full variable domain (rest looked up from reference TRBV5-6 and TRBJ1-2): DAGVTQSPTHLIKTRGQQVTLRCSPKSGHDTVSWYQQALGQGPQFIFQYYEEEERQRGNFPDRFSGHQFPNYSSELNVNALLLGDSALYLCASSLARLVADYGYTFGSGTRLTVV.

The chain is built from TRBV9 and TRBJ1-1, with a possible D match to TRBD1 (5 bases). Germline lookup yields CDR1 SGDLS and CDR2 YYNGEE. The CDR3 is 11 residues long. The ends were cut back, 7 bases at V and 7 bases at J, with 11 bases in the middle. The CDR3 spells CASSKQGEAFF. CDR3 sequence (DNA): TGTGCCAGCTCTAAGCAGGGTGAAGCTTTCTTT.

The chain employs TRBV5-1 and TRBJ2-3; 8 bases line up with TRBD2. The CDR3 contains 15 residues. V lost 6 bases and J lost 6; bases outside the gene matches: 12. Germline V lookup: CDR1 SGHRS, CDR2 YFSETQ. The CDR3 DNA reads as TGCGCCAGCAAATACCTAGCGGGTACCGGGGATACGCAGTATTTT. Protein: CASKYLAGTGDTQYF.

The gene calls are TRBV10-3 and TRBJ1-2; possible D gene TRBD1, 5 bases. The V and J ends lost 6 bases and 2 bases respectively, with 7 bases between them. Germline CDR1 ENHRY, CDR2 SYGVKD. The CDR3 extends over 12 amino acids. CDR3 sequence: CAISGDNYGYTF. CDR3 nucleotides: TGTGCCATCAGCGGGGACAACTATGGCTACACCTTC.

About this clone: The conserved final phenylalanine or tryptophan is absent from the CDR3, which likely points to a read error. Because the CDR3's place on the DNA is in doubt, the DNA is left out and the CDR3 is given as listed by TCRdb. This chain uses TRBV6-1 with TRBJ1-2. Germline CDR1 reads MNHNS; CDR2 reads SASEGT. With termini counted, the CDR3 has 11 amino acids. CDR3 amino acids: CASSEGRGGEL.

The chain links TRBV6-5 to TRBJ1-2; 7 bases fit TRBD1. Trimming took 3 bases from V and 2 from J; bases not matched to a gene: 9. This CDR3 contains 16 residues. Germline V gene sequence: CDR1 MNHEY, CDR2 SVGAGI. In DNA form, the CDR3 reads TGTGCCAGCAGTTATCGAAGTGACAGGGTGAACTATGGCTACACCTTC. Protein product: CASSYRSDRVNYGYTF.

The chain couples TRBV5-1 to TRBJ1-1; D uncertain. The CDR3 consists of 14 residues. The V gene's germline CDR1 is SGHRS and CDR2 YFSETQ. Trimming removed 0 bases from V and 0 bases from J, with 6 bases in between. As DNA, the CDR3 is TGCGCCAGCAGCTTGGTGGCTATGAACACTGAAGCTTTCTTT. Its translation is CASSLVAMNTEAFF.

The chain recombines TRBV11-2 with TRBJ1-1; D gene uncertain. V was pared by 2 bases and J by 0 bases, with 7 bases between. From germline, CDR1 is SGHAT and CDR2 FQNNGV. This CDR3 spans 14 amino acids. The CDR3 region has the DNA TGTGCCAGCAGCTTACGGACGGTGAACACTGAAGCTTTCTTT. As protein: CASSLRTVNTEAFF.

The genes are TRBV7-9 and TRBJ2-7; 11 bases fit TRBD2. This CDR3 has 15 residues. Germline V gene sequence: CDR1 SEHNR, CDR2 FQNEAQ (reference sequence). V lost 0 bases and J lost 4; bases outside the gene matches: 2. The CDR3 nucleotides are TGTGCCAGCAGCTTAGCGCCTAGCGGGGGGTACGAGCAGTACTTC. It encodes CASSLAPSGGYEQYF.

V gene TRBV7-2 combines with J gene TRBJ2-5, with D maybe TRBD1 (5 bases). V was pared by 4 bases and J by 6 bases, with 9 bases between. Germline V gene sequence: CDR1 SGHTA, CDR2 FQGNSA. CDR3 length: 12 amino acids. The CDR3 loop reads CASSSSGKTQYF. Here the CDR3 DNA reads TGTGCCAGCAGCTCCTCAGGGAAGACCCAGTACTTC.

The V and J genes are TRBV7-2 and TRBJ1-5; TRBD1 matches at 8 bases. Germline V gene lookup returns CDR1 SGHTA and CDR2 FQGNSA. CDR3 length equals 14 residues. With 5 bases clipped from V and 7 bases from J, the junction kept 7 bases outside the gene matches. The CDR3 is CASSIRQGNQPQHF. The CDR3 DNA is TGTGCCAGCAGCATCAGACAGGGGAACCAGCCCCAGCATTTT.

This clone showed up just a few times. The V call is TRBV27, the J call TRBJ2-2, with 10 bases that match TRBD2. The CDR3 sequence is 17 residues long. Germline V CDR1 and CDR2: MNHEY, SMNVEV (reference sequence). J was trimmed by 4 bases and V by 1 base; bases with no gene match: 6. CDR3: CASSLWGLAGATGELFF. The DNA of the CDR3 is TGTGCCAGCAGTTTATGGGGGCTAGCGGGGGCCACCGGGGAGCTGTTTTTT.

The gene calls are TRBV10-3 and TRBJ2-1; TRBD2 matches 13 bases. Germline V CDR1 and CDR2: ENHRY, SYGVKD. The ends lost 4 bases at V and 8 bases at J; junction bases unmatched: 5. There are 15 residues in the CDR3. The CDR3 spells CAISGGLAGAYEQFF. For the CDR3, the DNA is TGTGCCATCAGTGGTGGACTAGCGGGGGCTTATGAGCAGTTCTTC.

The chain links TRBV14 to TRBJ1-2, with D unclear. The V end lost 3 bases, the J end lost 8 bases, and 7 bases lay between the germline ends. This CDR3 spans 11 amino acids. CDR1 and CDR2 from the germline V gene are SGHDN and FVKESK. The CDR3 DNA reads TGTGCCAGCAGCCAGGGGTGGGGCTACACCTTC. Its protein product is CASSQGWGYTF.

V usage is TRBV9 and J usage is TRBJ2-1, with D hard to call. V shed 4 bases and J shed 5 bases, with 13 bases lying between them. CDR3 size: 14 residues. Germline V gives CDR1 SGDLS, CDR2 YYNGEE. CDR3 DNA sequence: TGTGCCAGCAGCACACGAGACGTTAACAATGAGCAGTTCTTC. It translates to CASSTRDVNNEQFF.

This sequence joins TRBV7-9 and TRBJ2-7, with 12 bases fitting TRBD2. Germline values: CDR1 SEHNR, CDR2 FQNEAQ (reference sequence). After removal of 4 bases from V and 2 bases from J, the junction contained 6 bases not matched to a gene. The CDR3 is made up of 16 amino acids. The CDR3 DNA is TGTGCCAGCAGCTCCGGACTAGCGGGGCTTCCCTACGAGCAGTACTTC. It translates to CASSSGLAGLPYEQYF.

This clone was counted a single time. This chain connects TRBV7-9 to TRBJ2-7, with 11 bases aligning to TRBD2. Trimming at V came to 6 bases and at J to 7 bases, leaving 8 bases not matched to a gene. Germline CDR1 reads SEHNR; CDR2 reads FQNEAQ (reference sequence). The CDR3 is 14 residues long. CDR3 coding DNA: TGTGCCAGCAGAATTAGCGGGGGGGCTGAGGAGCAGTACTTC. This encodes CASRISGGAEEQYF.

The chain carries TRBV7-9 and TRBJ2-7, with a tentative D call TRBD1 (5 bases). The CDR3 is 17 residues long. V was cut by 4 bases and J by 3 bases, with 22 bases left in between. CDR1 SEHNR and CDR2 FQNEAQ come from the germline V gene (reference sequence). This CDR3 is CASSSLSREIRFYEQYF. CDR3 DNA sequence: TGTGCCAGCAGCTCACTAAGCAGGGAAATAAGGTTCTACGAGCAGTACTTC.

This sequence joins TRBV7-2 and TRBJ1-1; no definite D call. Between the trimmed V and J ends, which lost 6 bases and 1 base, there was a span of 9 bases. CDR1 is SGHTA and CDR2 is FQGNSA in the germline V gene. This CDR3 has 13 amino acids. The chain's CDR3 is CASRLPSNTEAFF. As DNA, the CDR3 is TGTGCCAGCAGACTCCCTTCGAACACTGAAGCTTTCTTT.

This rearrangement joins TRBV30 to TRBJ1-2; D is ambiguous. In germline, CDR1 is GTSNPN, CDR2 SVGIG (reference sequence). V shed 5 bases and J shed 12 bases, with 13 bases lying between them. The CDR3 is made up of 10 amino acids. CDR3 loop: CAWGVRVHTF. The CDR3 coding sequence is TGTGCCTGGGGGGTAAGGGTGCACACCTTC.

The chain has TRBV7-9 and TRBJ2-5; 8 nucleotides align to TRBD2. CDR3 length equals 16 residues. CDR1 and CDR2 from the germline V gene are SEHNR and FQNEAQ (reference sequence). After removal of 5 bases from V and 2 bases from J, the junction contained 10 bases not matched to a gene. CDR3 DNA sequence: TGTGCCAGCAGCCGCATAGCGGCGGGGGGACAAGAGACCCAGTACTTC. It codes for CASSRIAAGGQETQYF.